This is a list of T cell receptor beta chains from one sample in a study of shared clonotypes between healthy human individuals. Measured with immunoSEQ multiplex PCR; TCRdb has only the in-frame clones, and not every one. The sample records roughly 2.4 million clones, approximately 96% being singletons. The sample taken for sequencing was naive CD4+ T cells sorted from blood. Receptor source: a man between 18 and 29 years old in good health. Both conserved end residues are part of each CDR3. The D gene is left open where the match is weak.

d_gene | j_gene | v_gene | CDR3aa | CDR3nt
TRBD1 | TRBJ2-1 | TRBV5-1 | CASSLWDRDYNEQFF | TGCGCCAGCAGCTTGTGGGACAGGGATTACAATGAGCAGTTCTTC
NA | TRBJ2-7 | TRBV10-1 | CASSALGQPLGYEQYF | TGCGCCAGCAGTGCCTTGGGGCAGCCGTTAGGCTACGAGCAGTACTTC
NA | TRBJ2-7 | TRBV10-1 | CASSERRGEDEQYF | TGCGCCAGCAGTGAGAGGAGGGGGGAAGACGAGCAGTACTTC
TRBD1 | TRBJ2-4 | TRBV10-3 | CAIGPGQQNIQYF | TGTGCCATCGGGCCGGGACAGCAAAACATTCAGTACTTC
NA | TRBJ2-3 | TRBV6-5 | CASSYSWGTDTQYF | TGTGCCAGCAGTTACTCCTGGGGGACAGATACGCAGTATTTT
NA | TRBJ1-5 | TRBV2 | CASSEALRGNQPQHF | TGTGCCAGCAGTGAAGCGCTCAGGGGCAATCAGCCCCAGCATTTT
NA | TRBJ1-6 | TRBV4-1 | CASSQVQGINSPLHF | TGCGCCAGCAGCCAAGTCCAGGGGATTAATTCACCCCTCCACTTT
NA | TRBJ2-6 | TRBV1 | CTSSHFTSRYSGANVLTF | TGCACCAGCAGCCACTTTACTAGCAGATACTCTGGGGCCAACGTCCTGACTTTC
TRBD2 | TRBJ2-5 | TRBV4-3 | CASSPNLAGDKTQYF | TGCGCCAGCAGCCCGAATCTAGCGGGAGATAAGACCCAGTACTTC
NA | TRBJ1-1 | TRBV5-1 | CASSLVFGGVTDNTEAFF | TGCGCCAGCAGCTTGGTCTTTGGGGGAGTGACGGATAACACTGAAGCTTTCTTT